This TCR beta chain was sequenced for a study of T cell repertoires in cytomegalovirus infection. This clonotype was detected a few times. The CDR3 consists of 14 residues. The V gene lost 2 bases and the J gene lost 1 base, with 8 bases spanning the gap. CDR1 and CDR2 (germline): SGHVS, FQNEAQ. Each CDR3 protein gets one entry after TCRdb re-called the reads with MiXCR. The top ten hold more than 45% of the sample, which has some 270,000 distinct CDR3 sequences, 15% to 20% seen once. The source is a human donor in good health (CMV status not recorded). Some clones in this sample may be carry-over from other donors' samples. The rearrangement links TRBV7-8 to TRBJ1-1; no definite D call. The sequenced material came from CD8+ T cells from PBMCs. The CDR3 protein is CASSLYGANTEAFF. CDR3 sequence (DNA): TGTGCCAGCAGCTTATACGGTGCGAACACTGAAGCTTTCTTT.